What follows describes a single TCR beta chain. V trimming: 1 base; J trimming: 8 bases; junction bases outside the gene matches: 7. Germline loops: CDR1 SGHKS, CDR2 YYEKEE (reference sequence). The CDR3 has 15 residues. Profiling relied on immunoSEQ multiplex PCR, and the TCRdb table lists in-frame clones only, not all of them. The data hold under 50,000 clones, with more than 85% observed a single time. This sample was included in a study of T cell changes during pregnancy in multiple sclerosis. The source of this sequence is a female donor with multiple sclerosis, enrolled in a pregnancy study. Material: CD8+ T cells from peripheral blood mononuclear cells, obtained in the second trimester of pregnancy. The rearrangement links TRBV5-5 to TRBJ1-4, with 8 nucleotides matching TRBD1. CDR3 loop: CASSLYTGGEEKLFF. Written as DNA, the CDR3 is TGTGCCAGCAGCTTGTACACAGGGGGTGAGGAAAAACTGTTTTTT.